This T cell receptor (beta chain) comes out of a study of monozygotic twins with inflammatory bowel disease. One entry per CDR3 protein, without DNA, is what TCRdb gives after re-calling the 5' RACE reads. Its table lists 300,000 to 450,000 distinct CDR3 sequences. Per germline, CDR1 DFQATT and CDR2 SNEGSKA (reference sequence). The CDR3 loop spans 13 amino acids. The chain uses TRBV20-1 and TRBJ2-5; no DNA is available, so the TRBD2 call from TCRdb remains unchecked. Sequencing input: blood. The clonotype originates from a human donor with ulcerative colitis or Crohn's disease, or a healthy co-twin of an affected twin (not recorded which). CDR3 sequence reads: CSARGDLQETQYF.